The 4 T cell receptor beta chains in this list originate from one sample, sequenced in a study of T-cell memory formation after mild COVID-19. TCRdb reanalysed the 5' RACE reads using MiXCR and keeps one entry per CDR3 protein. The sample has about 140,000 distinct CDR3 sequences; 11% to 15% are singletons. The sequenced material came from PBMCs or a T cell subset sorted from them (not recorded which). All receptors come from an adult woman who had mild COVID-19 (a few samples of this study predate the infection). Cell type and time point are not known.

This clonotype was counted a few times. The chain employs TRBV5-5 and TRBJ2-3; D gene unclear. Deletions cut 0 bases from V and 3 bases from J, with 17 bases between. CDR1 and CDR2 from the germline V gene are SGHKS and YYEKEE (reference sequence). There are 17 residues in the CDR3. The CDR3 DNA reads as TGTGCCAGCAGCTTGGGGGTTGGCATATTCGTTACAGATACGCAGTATTTT. Encoded protein: CASSLGVGIFVTDTQYF.

The chain joins TRBV6-2 or TRBV6-3 to TRBJ2-7; D is uncertain. This CDR3 region has 13 residues. Trimming removed 4 bases at V and 2 bases at J, with 9 bases between. Germline V gene sequence: CDR1 MNHEY, CDR2 SVGEGT. The CDR3 protein is CASSSGSPYEQYF. In nucleotides, the CDR3 is TGTGCCAGCAGTTCTGGGTCTCCCTACGAGCAGTACTTC.

This clonotype showed up just a few times. The gene calls are TRBV7-2 and TRBJ2-3; 7 positions agree with TRBD2. Germline V lookup: CDR1 SGHTA, CDR2 FQGNSA. This CDR3 has 17 residues. The ends lost 1 base at V and 5 bases at J; junction bases unmatched: 12. The CDR3 DNA reads TGTGCCAGCAGCTTAGTTCCCCAAGCGGGAATTGGAGATACGCAGTATTTT. Translation gives CASSLVPQAGIGDTQYF.

The sample holds a few counts of this clonotype. The CDR3 DNA reads as TGTGCCACCAGCAGAGATCGGGGGAACACTGAAGCTTTCTTT. This sequence encodes CATSRDRGNTEAFF. The chain links TRBV15 to TRBJ1-1; D is ambiguous. Trimming shortened V by 0 bases and J by 1 base, and 6 bases separated the two germline ends. Germline V CDR1 and CDR2: LNHNV, YYDKDF (reference sequence). This CDR3 has 14 amino acids.